This TCR beta chain was recovered during a study of shared clonotypes between healthy human individuals. In the study overall: Per donor, three plates held CD4 naive cells, three held CD4 memory, two held CD8 naive and one held CD8 memory. Study results and limitations: Few donors limited the genetic and exposure-history diversity represented. Generation probabilities were higher for clonotypes shared across all four sorted-subset donors than for unshared ones.

Using immunoSEQ multiplex PCR, the repertoire was profiled, and TCRdb retains in-frame clones only, with some absent. Of 2 million to 3 million clones in the sample, over 85% were seen once. Of note for this clone: The antigen is unknown.

V was trimmed by 2 bases and J by 4 bases, leaving 8 bases between them. The CDR3 extends over 13 amino acids. Germline assignment: CDR1 SGHTS and CDR2 YDEGEE. The J gene is TRBJ2-3, the V gene TRBV5-8; tentatively, D is TRBD1 (6 bases). The sequence was collected from a man aged 18 to 29 in good health. Some clones in this sample may be carry-over from other donors' samples. What was sequenced was naive CD4+ T cells from PBMCs. Documented subset: CD45RA+ positively selected. CDR3 nucleotide sequence: TGTGCCAGCAGCTTACAGGGTTCAGATACGCAGTATTTT. Amino acids: CASSLQGSDTQYF.